The clone carrying this T cell receptor beta chain was detected ten times or more. Its matching antigen is unknown. Breast cancer patients provided tissue from their axillary draining lymph nodes. This sample was included in a study of breast tumors, draining lymph nodes, adjacent tissues. Whole-study findings and limits: Compared with lymph nodes, tumors were less diverse; compared with nontumor tissue, more.

TCRdb itself ran the multiplex PCR reads through MiXCR, one entry per CDR3 protein. This table has approximately 140,000 distinct CDR3 sequences, less than 35% appearing once. CDR1 is GTSNPN and CDR2 is SVGIG in the germline V gene (reference sequence). V shed 0 bases and J 2 bases; nucleotides not matched to a gene: 1. The CDR3 is made up of 14 amino acids. V usage is TRBV30 and J usage is TRBJ2-5, with 9 bases lining up with TRBD1. The specimen sequenced was axillary lymph node tissue. The source of this sequence is a female donor with breast cancer. Some clones in this sample may be carry-over from other donors' samples. The CDR3 DNA follows: TGTGCCTGGAGTGTCGGACAGGGGCAAGAGACCCAGTACTTC. Its translation: CAWSVGQGQETQYF.